Listed below are T cell receptor beta chains from one sample, sequenced in a study of OX40 agonist ivuxolimab in advanced cancers. The method was immunoSEQ multiplex PCR; TCRdb's version includes in-frame clones alone and lacks a portion of them. The sample comprises approximately 50,000 clones, roughly 89% of which are singletons, and more than 0.5% rests with the top ten. The input for sequencing was CD4+ or CD8+ T cells sorted from blood, taken in a trial of the OX40 agonist ivuxolimab. Source of these receptors: an adult with an advanced solid tumor such as melanoma, head and neck, liver or kidney cancer. Both conserved end residues are part of each CDR3. Each record gives: V gene, clone size, J gene, D gene, CDR3 protein, CDR3 DNA. The D gene is left open where the match is weak. Not every row has a clone size; where given, it reads once, few, many or a size class.

TRBV7-3	-	TRBJ2-2	-	CASSLNTGELFF	TGTGCCAGCAGCTTGAACACCGGGGAGCTGTTTTTT
TRBV11-1	-	TRBJ2-7	-	CASSLSRSYEQYF	TGTGCCAGCAGCTTAAGCCGATCCTACGAGCAGTACTTC
TRBV2	few	TRBJ2-7	-	CASRHPNEQYF	TGTGCCAGCAGGCACCCCAACGAGCAGTACTTC
TRBV9	-	TRBJ2-1	TRBD2	CASSFTLSSGGDNEQFF	TGTGCCAGCAGCTTCACACTTTCTAGCGGAGGAGACAATGAGCAGTTCTTC
TRBV29-1	-	TRBJ2-2	-	CSVGLVGGELFF	TGCAGCGTTGGGCTAGTCGGGGGGGAGCTGTTTTTT
TRBV18	-	TRBJ2-7	TRBD1	CASSGDSYEQYF	TGTGCCAGCTCGGGGGACAGCTACGAGCAGTACTTC
TRBV10-2	-	TRBJ2-3	-	CASSELEIGGTQYF	TGCGCCAGCAGTGAACTGGAGATCGGAGGTACGCAGTATTTT
TRBV5-1	once	TRBJ2-7	-	CASSWTLTYEQYF	TGCGCCAGCAGCTGGACGCTTACCTACGAGCAGTACTTC
TRBV11-2	few	TRBJ2-1	TRBD1	CASSLGQGAPREQFF	TGTGCCAGCAGCTTAGGACAGGGGGCTCCTAGAGAGCAGTTCTTC
TRBV30	-	TRBJ2-1	TRBD2	CAWSGGAGGPSYNEQFF	TGTGCCTGGAGTGGGGGTGCGGGAGGGCCCTCCTACAATGAGCAGTTCTTC
TRBV30	-	TRBJ2-3	TRBD2	CAWSVRSGGIYTQYF	TGTGCCTGGAGTGTAAGGAGCGGGGGAATATATACGCAGTATTTT
TRBV5-4	-	TRBJ2-7	TRBD2	CASSPAGNSYEQYF	TGTGCCAGCAGCCCAGCGGGAAACTCCTACGAGCAGTACTTC
TRBV19	few	TRBJ1-1	-	CASSIKSGANTEAFF	TGTGCCAGTAGTATAAAGAGTGGGGCGAACACTGAAGCTTTCTTT
TRBV2	-	TRBJ2-7	-	CASSEVSGVGSYEQYF	TGTGCCAGCAGTGAAGTGTCGGGGGTAGGGTCCTACGAGCAGTACTTC
TRBV28	-	TRBJ2-7	-	CASRGGGGYEQYF	TGTGCCAGCAGAGGAGGGGGAGGATACGAGCAGTACTTC
TRBV2	-	TRBJ2-5	TRBD1	CASSEGTGAGETQYF	TGTGCCAGCAGTGAAGGGACAGGGGCGGGGGAGACCCAGTACTTC
TRBV7-9	-	TRBJ1-4	-	CASSPLNEKLFF	TGTGCCAGCAGCCCCCTTAATGAAAAACTGTTTTTT
TRBV11-1	-	TRBJ2-4	TRBD2	CASSLVGGGQQNIQYF	TGTGCCAGCAGCTTAGTGGGCGGGGGGCAACAAAACATTCAGTACTTC
TRBV27	-	TRBJ2-7	-	CASSFRRGLSSYEQYF	TGTGCCAGCAGTTTCCGAAGGGGCTTATCCTCCTACGAGCAGTACTTC
TRBV7-6	-	TRBJ2-5	-	CASSFDAQETQYF	TGTGCCAGCAGCTTTGACGCGCAAGAGACCCAGTACTTC
TRBV7-6	-	TRBJ2-3	-	CASSSVWGIHTDTQYF	TGTGCCAGCAGCTCCGTCTGGGGAATACACACAGATACGCAGTATTTT
TRBV7-9	few	TRBJ2-1	TRBD2	CASSFGLAGSEEQFF	TGTGCCAGCAGCTTCGGACTAGCGGGGTCCGAGGAGCAGTTCTTC
TRBV6-6	few	TRBJ2-1	-	CASSPYIGQFF	TGTGCCAGCAGTCCCTACATAGGGCAGTTCTTC
TRBV4-2	-	TRBJ2-4	TRBD2	CASSRTGVGEGFYF	TGTGCCAGCAGTCGAACGGGAGTGGGGGAGGGCTTTTACTTC
TRBV18	-	TRBJ1-4	-	CASSPVGREEKLFF	TGTGCCAGCTCACCGGTCGGGAGAGAGGAAAAACTGTTTTTT
TRBV4-1	-	TRBJ1-2	TRBD1	CASSQDTQGAQSYGYTF	TGCGCCAGCAGTCAAGATACCCAGGGGGCGCAGAGCTATGGCTACACCTTC
TRBV5-6	-	TRBJ2-3	-	CACSLDGAIWYF	TGTGCCTGCAGCTTGGACGGAGCTATCTGGTATTTT
TRBV7-3	-	TRBJ2-3	TRBD2	CASSLLRGDTDTQYF	TGTGCCAGCAGCTTATTGCGGGGGGACACAGATACGCAGTATTTT
TRBV5-1	-	TRBJ2-5	-	CASSRTLRVETQYF	TGCGCCAGCAGCCGGACACTGAGGGTAGAGACCCAGTACTTC
TRBV27	-	TRBJ2-1	TRBD2	CASSPRTSGLEQFF	TGTGCCAGCAGCCCCAGGACTAGCGGGCTTGAGCAGTTCTTC
TRBV5-6	-	TRBJ2-5	TRBD2	CASSGGLGKETQYF	TGTGCCAGCAGCGGGGGACTAGGGAAAGAGACCCAGTACTTC
TRBV18	-	TRBJ2-2	TRBD2	CASSPNGRRKSGELFF	TGTGCCAGCTCACCCAACGGGAGGAGGAAATCTGGGGAGCTGTTTTTT
TRBV5-5	-	TRBJ1-5	-	CASSWSWDAQPQHF	TGTGCCAGCAGCTGGAGTTGGGATGCTCAGCCCCAGCATTTT